This is a list of T cell receptor beta chains from one sample in a study of shared clonotypes between healthy human individuals. Profiled with immunoSEQ multiplex PCR; TCRdb holds only in-frame clones, not every one. Here the sample spans about 520,000 clones, 65% to 85% being singletons. The sequenced sample consisted of PBMCs. The receptors come from a woman aged 40 to 49 in good health. Some clones in this sample may be carry-over from other donors' samples. Each CDR3 is given with its conserved first and last residue. D genes are given only for firm matches. Rows give clone size only sometimes, using once, few, many, or a class for an expanded clone.

v_gene: TRBV4-1; j_gene: TRBJ1-2; d_gene: NA; abundance: NA; CDR3nt: TGCGCCAGCAGTCGGTCATGGGAGGACTATGGCTACACCTTC; CDR3aa: CASSRSWEDYGYTF
v_gene: TRBV5-8; j_gene: TRBJ1-5; d_gene: NA; abundance: NA; CDR3nt: TGTGCCAGCAGACCCGAGGGGGAGGGCAATCAGCCCCAGCATTTT; CDR3aa: CASRPEGEGNQPQHF
v_gene: TRBV6-4; j_gene: TRBJ2-1; d_gene: NA; abundance: few; CDR3nt: TGTGCCAGCAGTTCCGTTGCCTACAATGAGCAGTTCTTC; CDR3aa: CASSSVAYNEQFF
v_gene: TRBV11-2; j_gene: TRBJ2-7; d_gene: NA; abundance: NA; CDR3nt: TGTGCCAGCAGCGTCCGGGGACAACTCTACGAGCAGTACTTC; CDR3aa: CASSVRGQLYEQYF
v_gene: TRBV28; j_gene: TRBJ1-1; d_gene: TRBD1; abundance: NA; CDR3nt: TGTGCCAGCAGTTCGGGACAGGTAGGCACTGAAGCTTTCTTT; CDR3aa: CASSSGQVGTEAFF
v_gene: TRBV27; j_gene: TRBJ2-7; d_gene: TRBD2; abundance: many; CDR3nt: TGTGCCAGCAGTTCTCCCGGACTAGCGGCTTACGAGCAGTACTTC; CDR3aa: CASSSPGLAAYEQYF
v_gene: TRBV6-6; j_gene: TRBJ2-1; d_gene: NA; abundance: NA; CDR3nt: TGTGCCAGCAGCCGTACGGGATACAATGAGCAGTTCTTC; CDR3aa: CASSRTGYNEQFF
v_gene: TRBV30; j_gene: TRBJ2-1; d_gene: NA; abundance: NA; CDR3nt: TGTGCCTGGGCCGTCGGAGCGGAGGGGAGTGAGCAGTTCTTC; CDR3aa: CAWAVGAEGSEQFF
v_gene: TRBV5-6; j_gene: TRBJ2-1; d_gene: TRBD1; abundance: NA; CDR3nt: TGTGCCAGCAGCATACCAGGGGGCGAGCAGTTCTTC; CDR3aa: CASSIPGGEQFF
v_gene: TRBV5-1; j_gene: TRBJ2-1; d_gene: NA; abundance: many; CDR3nt: TGCGCCAGCAGCCCCACTCGGGACTTATACTTTCTCCAGCAGTTCTTC; CDR3aa: CASSPTRDLYFLQQFF
v_gene: TRBV6-1; j_gene: TRBJ2-5; d_gene: TRBD2; abundance: once; CDR3nt: TGTGCCAGCAGCGCCCTAGCGGGAGTACAAGAGACCCAGTACTTC; CDR3aa: CASSALAGVQETQYF
v_gene: TRBV19; j_gene: TRBJ2-2; d_gene: NA; abundance: NA; CDR3nt: TGTGCCAGTAGTGGCAGGGAGAATTCCGGGGAGCTGTTTTTT; CDR3aa: CASSGRENSGELFF
v_gene: TRBV27; j_gene: TRBJ2-7; d_gene: TRBD1; abundance: NA; CDR3nt: TGTGCCAGCAGGGACAGGGTCCCCTACGAGCAGTACTTC; CDR3aa: CASRDRVPYEQYF
v_gene: TRBV5-6; j_gene: TRBJ2-7; d_gene: NA; abundance: NA; CDR3nt: TGTGCCAGCAGCTTGAGGTCCTACGAGCAGTACTTC; CDR3aa: CASSLRSYEQYF
v_gene: TRBV4-1; j_gene: TRBJ2-1; d_gene: TRBD2; abundance: NA; CDR3nt: TGCGCCAGCAGCCCGTCCGGGACTAGCGGCCGGGTTTACAATGAGCAGTTCTTC; CDR3aa: CASSPSGTSGRVYNEQFF
v_gene: TRBV30; j_gene: TRBJ1-2; d_gene: NA; abundance: once; CDR3nt: TGTGCCTGGAGCGTTGGTTTAACTAACTATGGCTACACCTTC; CDR3aa: CAWSVGLTNYGYTF
v_gene: TRBV10-3; j_gene: TRBJ2-2; d_gene: NA; abundance: NA; CDR3nt: TGTGCCATCAGTGAGTCGCCAGTTAACACCGGGGAGCTGTTTTTT; CDR3aa: CAISESPVNTGELFF
v_gene: TRBV11-2; j_gene: TRBJ2-1; d_gene: NA; abundance: NA; CDR3nt: TGTGCCAGCAGCTTAGATCGGACAGTTGTATTTTCCGGTGAGCAGTTCTTC; CDR3aa: CASSLDRTVVFSGEQFF
v_gene: TRBV7-3; j_gene: TRBJ2-5; d_gene: NA; abundance: once; CDR3nt: TGTGCCAGCAGCCCAGCGTCAGCCGGCGGGGCCCAGTACTTC; CDR3aa: CASSPASAGGAQYF
v_gene: TRBV27; j_gene: TRBJ2-5; d_gene: TRBD1; abundance: NA; CDR3nt: TGTGCCAGCAGTTTTCAGGGGGCAGAGACCCAGTACTTC; CDR3aa: CASSFQGAETQYF
v_gene: TRBV2; j_gene: TRBJ1-2; d_gene: NA; abundance: once; CDR3nt: TGTGCCAGCAGTGAAAAGGGAAACGCGGCATTAGGACGTGGCTACACCTTC; CDR3aa: CASSEKGNAALGRGYTF
v_gene: TRBV7-8; j_gene: TRBJ1-1; d_gene: NA; abundance: NA; CDR3nt: TGTGCCAGCAGCTTTGGCCGAACGGGGCACACTGAAGCTTTCTTT; CDR3aa: CASSFGRTGHTEAFF
v_gene: TRBV7-3; j_gene: TRBJ2-3; d_gene: TRBD2; abundance: NA; CDR3nt: TGTGCCAGCAGCTTGGGTAGCGGGACAGATACGCAGTATTTT; CDR3aa: CASSLGSGTDTQYF
v_gene: TRBV7-2; j_gene: TRBJ2-1; d_gene: TRBD1; abundance: NA; CDR3nt: TGTGCCAGCAGCCCGGGACAGGGGGCGCAAAATGAGCAGTTCTTC; CDR3aa: CASSPGQGAQNEQFF
v_gene: TRBV19; j_gene: TRBJ1-3; d_gene: NA; abundance: few; CDR3nt: TGTGCCAGTAGTTCCGGGACACCTGGCTCTGGAAACACCATATATTTT; CDR3aa: CASSSGTPGSGNTIYF
v_gene: TRBV4-2; j_gene: TRBJ2-1; d_gene: TRBD2; abundance: NA; CDR3nt: TGTGCCAGCAGCCATGCGGGACTAGCGGGAACTAATGAGCAGTTCTTC; CDR3aa: CASSHAGLAGTNEQFF
v_gene: TRBV19; j_gene: TRBJ1-5; d_gene: TRBD1; abundance: once; CDR3nt: TGTGCCAGTAGTACCCAAGGACAGGGGGTTAATCAGCCCCAGCATTTT; CDR3aa: CASSTQGQGVNQPQHF
v_gene: TRBV7-3; j_gene: TRBJ2-3; d_gene: NA; abundance: many; CDR3nt: TGTGCCAGCAGCCCCCGGGGGACAGATACGCAGTATTTT; CDR3aa: CASSPRGTDTQYF
v_gene: TRBV2; j_gene: TRBJ2-1; d_gene: NA; abundance: NA; CDR3nt: TGTGCCAGCAGTGAAGCCCTCTCCTACAATGAGCAGTTCTTC; CDR3aa: CASSEALSYNEQFF
v_gene: TRBV6-1; j_gene: TRBJ2-5; d_gene: TRBD1; abundance: NA; CDR3nt: TGTGCCAGCAGTGAACAGCCAGGGGGCACAGAGACCCAGTACTTC; CDR3aa: CASSEQPGGTETQYF
v_gene: TRBV7-3; j_gene: TRBJ1-1; d_gene: TRBD1; abundance: NA; CDR3nt: TGTGCCAGCAGCTTAAACCCCCTCGGCAGGGGGCGGAACACTGAAGCTTTCTTT; CDR3aa: CASSLNPLGRGRNTEAFF
v_gene: TRBV1; j_gene: TRBJ2-1; d_gene: NA; abundance: NA; CDR3nt: TGCACCAGCAGCCCTCAATGGACGTTCTTC; CDR3aa: CTSSPQWTFF
v_gene: TRBV30; j_gene: TRBJ1-5; d_gene: NA; abundance: NA; CDR3nt: TGTGCCTGGAGTGTATCCGGGATGGGTCAGCCCCAGCATTTT; CDR3aa: CAWSVSGMGQPQHF
v_gene: TRBV25-1; j_gene: TRBJ2-4; d_gene: TRBD2; abundance: NA; CDR3nt: TGTGCCAGCAGTGAGGGAGGGAGTAAAAACATTCAGTACTTC; CDR3aa: CASSEGGSKNIQYF
v_gene: TRBV15; j_gene: TRBJ2-7; d_gene: TRBD1; abundance: NA; CDR3nt: TGTGCCACCAGCAGCCGGACAGGTGAATCCTACGAGCAGTACTTC; CDR3aa: CATSSRTGESYEQYF
v_gene: TRBV5-4; j_gene: TRBJ2-5; d_gene: TRBD2; abundance: NA; CDR3nt: TGTGCCAGCAGCTTGGCCTTCGGTAGCGGGAGGGGTAGAGAGACCCAGTACTTC; CDR3aa: CASSLAFGSGRGRETQYF
v_gene: TRBV28; j_gene: TRBJ2-2; d_gene: TRBD2; abundance: NA; CDR3nt: TGTGCCAGTTACACTAGCGGGAGTGCCGGGGAGCTGTTTTTT; CDR3aa: CASYTSGSAGELFF
v_gene: TRBV9; j_gene: TRBJ2-7; d_gene: NA; abundance: NA; CDR3nt: TGTGCCAGCAGCGTAGGTCACCCGTACGAGCAGTACTTC; CDR3aa: CASSVGHPYEQYF